This T cell receptor beta chain comes out of a study of blood T cell repertoires in COVID-19. In the study overall: T cells, B-cell-depleted T cells, or PBMCs supplied cDNA or gDNA.

This clone was detected once. The CDR3 is 16 residues long. Germline V CDR1 and CDR2: SGHTA, FQGNSA. The junction had 9 bases not matched to a gene; V was cut back by 5 bases and J by 6 bases. Only in-frame clones appear in the TCRdb table, and some are missing; sequencing was by immunoSEQ multiplex PCR. The sample has hundreds of thousands of clones; 87% are singletons. The sequence came from a woman aged 40 to 50 who had recovered from COVID-19. Sequencing used PBMCs or T cells enriched from blood (not recorded which). The gene calls are TRBV7-2 and TRBJ2-1; 11 nucleotides align to TRBD2. CDR3 residues: CASSTDGTSGTNEQFF. Here the CDR3 DNA reads TGTGCCAGCAGCACGGACGGGACTAGCGGAACCAATGAGCAGTTCTTC. Full variable domain (outside the CDR3, taken from reference TRBV7-2 and TRBJ2-1): GAGVSQSPSNKVTEKGKDVELRCDPISGHTALYWYRQSLGQGLEFLIYFQGNSAPDKSGLPSDRFSAERTGGSVSTLTIQRTQQEDSAVYLCASSTDGTSGTNEQFFGPGTRLTVL.